These 18 T cell receptor beta chains were all obtained from the same sample, sequenced in a study of T cell responses to AZD1222 COVID-19 vaccine. Assay used: immunoSEQ multiplex PCR; TCRdb lists only in-frame clones, some missing. The sample holds over 150,000 clones, around 85% seen once. Sequenced here: peripheral blood, sampled on day 0 of MenACWY control vaccination. Every receptor here comes from an adult in good health.

The rearrangement links TRBV15 to TRBJ1-5; tentative D call: TRBD1 (6 bases). V lost 3 bases, J lost 6 bases, and 18 bases lay in between. Germline V gene data show CDR1 as LNHNV and CDR2 as YYDKDF (reference sequence). The CDR3 length is 16 residues. The CDR3 loop reads CATSRAWGARGQPQHF. CDR3 in DNA: TGTGCCACCAGCAGGGCCTGGGGGGCTAGGGGTCAGCCCCAGCATTTT.

The rearrangement uses TRBV27 and TRBJ2-7, with 7 bases lining up with TRBD1. The CDR3 loop spans 14 amino acids. Germline V gene data show CDR1 as MNHEY and CDR2 as SMNVEV (reference sequence). Trimming at V came to 7 bases and at J to 3 bases, leaving 9 bases not matched to a gene. The CDR3 DNA reads TGTGCCAGCAAGGGGGCGGGCATTTTCTACGAGCAGTACTTC. It is translated as CASKGAGIFYEQYF.

Here the CDR3 DNA reads TGTGCCAGCAGTCCCCCGGGCAGCCTTTCGAGAGCTTTCTTT. Its protein product is CASSPPGSLSRAFF. V and J are TRBV28 and TRBJ1-1, with D uncertain. V lost 5 bases and J lost 10, with 20 bases in between. This CDR3 is built from 14 residues. Germline V gene lookup returns CDR1 MDHEN and CDR2 SYDVKM.

The chain has TRBV6-1 and TRBJ1-5; 10 bases map to TRBD1. The CDR3 has 15 residues. J was trimmed by 2 bases and V by 6 bases; bases with no gene match: 4. The V gene's germline CDR1 is MNHNS and CDR2 SASEGT. CDR3 nucleotide sequence: TGTGCCAGCAGCCACGGGACAGGGGGCAATCAGCCCCAGCATTTT. Residues: CASSHGTGGNQPQHF.

In its sample, this clone was seen once. The chain is built from TRBV29-1 and TRBJ2-1, with D possibly TRBD2 on 6 matching bases. V lost 7 bases and J lost 6, with 13 bases in between. The CDR3 is made up of 12 amino acids. Germline-derived CDR1 and CDR2 are SQVTM and ANQGSEA. For the CDR3, the DNA is TGCAGCGATACCCACGGGGGCAATGAGCAGTTCTTC. This translates into CSDTHGGNEQFF.

The V call is TRBV5-4, the J call TRBJ2-7; D gene unclear. The germline V gene encodes CDR1 SGHNT and CDR2 YYREEE (reference sequence). The CDR3 is 11 amino acids. Trimming removed 4 bases at V and 3 bases at J, with 5 bases between. As DNA, the CDR3 is TGTGCCAGCAGCACACTCTACGAGCAGTACTTC. Translation: CASSTLYEQYF.

The rearrangement links TRBV28 to TRBJ1-5; D is ambiguous. V shed 3 bases and J shed 7 bases, with 13 bases lying between them. CDR1 and CDR2 from the germline V gene are MDHEN and SYDVKM. The CDR3 extends over 14 amino acids. The CDR3 DNA reads TGTGCCAGCAGTTTGCCGGGGTCGCGACAGCCCCAGCATTTT. Residues: CASSLPGSRQPQHF.

The chain uses TRBV7-9 and TRBJ1-2; 10 bases align to TRBD1. Germline V gives CDR1 SEHNR, CDR2 FQNEAQ (reference sequence). This CDR3 region has 15 residues. The trim removed 5 bases at V and 4 bases at J, leaving 7 bases unmatched. Written as DNA, the CDR3 is TGTGCCAGCAGCCGCACGACAGGGGGCTCCTATGGCTACACCTTC. Amino acid sequence: CASSRTTGGSYGYTF.

Here the CDR3 reads CASSWAPTTYGYTF. DNA for the CDR3: TGTGCCAGCAGTTGGGCTCCGACAACCTATGGCTACACCTTC. The V and J genes are TRBV6-2 or TRBV6-3 and TRBJ1-2; unclear D gene. The CDR3 is 14 amino acids. The V and J ends lost 4 bases and 4 bases respectively, with 13 bases between them. Germline V gene data show CDR1 as MNHEY and CDR2 as SVGEGT.

The chain combines TRBV9 with TRBJ2-1; no definite D call. The V end lost 3 bases, the J end lost 2 bases, and 15 bases lay between the germline ends. Per the germline V gene, CDR1 is SGDLS and CDR2 is YYNGEE. The CDR3 is made up of 16 amino acids. CDR3 DNA: TGTGCCAGCAGCGCCGACCTGAACGGCCCCTACAATGAGCAGTTCTTC. It translates to CASSADLNGPYNEQFF.

The CDR3 nucleotides read TGTGCCAGCAGCCGCCCGGACCCTTACTCCTATGGCTACACCTTC. Its protein product is CASSRPDPYSYGYTF. V gene TRBV3-1 (or the pseudogene TRBV3-2) combines with J gene TRBJ1-2, with no clear D. V dropped 4 bases and J dropped 4 bases, with 16 bases sitting between them. Germline CDR1 is LGHDT and CDR2 is YNNKEL (reference sequence). The CDR3 consists of 15 residues.

In DNA form, the CDR3 reads TGTGCCAGTAAGGGATCTAATGAAAAACTGTTTTTT. Encoded protein: CASKGSNEKLFF. This chain links TRBV19 with TRBJ1-4; no firm D call. Per germline, CDR1 LNHDA and CDR2 SQIVND (reference sequence). Trimming took off 7 bases at V and 3 bases at J, with 6 bases between the two ends. This CDR3 has 12 residues.

J is TRBJ2-1 and V is TRBV7-8; D not certain. The CDR3 is 14 residues long. Trimming left V 5 bases short and J 7 bases short, with 15 bases between. CDR1 is SGHVS, CDR2 FQNEAQ, per germline. CDR3 amino acids: CASSPFQILNEQFF. CDR3 nucleotides: TGTGCCAGCAGCCCTTTTCAGATCTTAAATGAGCAGTTCTTC.

The V and J genes are TRBV9 and TRBJ2-1; 13 nucleotides line up with TRBD2. The CDR3 length is 16 residues. V lost 4 bases and J lost 7; bases outside the gene matches: 8. Germline CDR1 is SGDLS and CDR2 is YYNGEE. CDR3 amino acids: CASSISGTSGINEQFF. In nucleotides, the CDR3 is TGTGCCAGCAGCATATCCGGGACTAGCGGGATAAATGAGCAGTTCTTC.

The chain combines TRBV10-3 with TRBJ2-5, with 8 bases matching TRBD2. The CDR3 sequence is 16 residues long. The germline gives CDR1 ENHRY, CDR2 SYGVKD. J was trimmed by 6 bases and V by 0 bases; bases with no gene match: 9. The CDR3 spells CAISESTGGALKTQYF. CDR3 bases: TGTGCCATCAGTGAGTCGACCGGGGGGGCCTTGAAGACCCAGTACTTC.

The rearrangement links TRBV10-1 to TRBJ1-2, with D hard to call. Germline V CDR1 and CDR2: WNHNN, SYGVQD (reference sequence). The ends were cut back, 3 bases at V and 7 bases at J, with 12 bases in the middle. The CDR3 spans 13 residues. The DNA of the CDR3 is TGCGCCAGCAGTGATGCCAAAAGGAGTGGCTACACCTTC. Translating gives CASSDAKRSGYTF.

The chain recombines TRBV9 with TRBJ2-5; TRBD1 matches at 8 bases. Germline CDR1 reads SGDLS; CDR2 reads YYNGEE. There are 16 residues in the CDR3. V was clipped by 4 bases and J by 0 bases; unmatched bases: 8. The CDR3 spells CASSLGQGDYQETQYF. The DNA for the CDR3 is TGTGCCAGCAGCCTCGGACAGGGCGACTACCAAGAGACCCAGTACTTC.

V usage is TRBV29-1 and J usage is TRBJ2-2, with TRBD2 identical over 7 bases. CDR1 and CDR2 from the germline V gene are SQVTM and ANQGSEA. The CDR3 length is 13 residues. Germline trimming cut 6 bases from V and 7 bases from J; bases unmatched to any gene: 8. This CDR3 is CSVDKGGVGELFF. The CDR3 nucleotides are TGCAGCGTCGATAAGGGAGGGGTCGGGGAGCTGTTTTTT.